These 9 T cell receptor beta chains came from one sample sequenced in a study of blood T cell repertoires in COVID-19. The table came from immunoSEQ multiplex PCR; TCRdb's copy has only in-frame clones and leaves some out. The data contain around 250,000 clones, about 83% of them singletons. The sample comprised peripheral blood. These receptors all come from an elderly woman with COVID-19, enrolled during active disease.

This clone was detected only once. The CDR3 DNA is TGTGCCAGCAGCTTACCTAGCGGGGGGGTGTTCTACGAGCAGTACGTC. Its protein product is CASSLPSGGVFYEQYV. The rearrangement joins TRBV5-6 to TRBJ2-7; TRBD2 agrees at 12 bases. Germline loops: CDR1 SGHDT, CDR2 YYEEEE. V lost 2 bases and J lost 3; bases outside the gene matches: 6. The CDR3 runs to 16 residues.

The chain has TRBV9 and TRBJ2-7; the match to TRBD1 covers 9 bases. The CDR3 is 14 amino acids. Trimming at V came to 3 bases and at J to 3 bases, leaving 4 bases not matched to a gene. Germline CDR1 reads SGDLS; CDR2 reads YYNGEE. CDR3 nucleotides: TGTGCCAGCAGCGCAGGGACAGGGATCTACGAGCAGTACTTC. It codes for CASSAGTGIYEQYF. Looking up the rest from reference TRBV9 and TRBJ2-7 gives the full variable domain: DSGVTQTPKHLITATGQRVTLRCSPRSGDLSVYWYQQSLDQGLQFLIQYYNGEERAKGNILERFSAQQFPDLHSELNLSSLELGDSALYFCASSAGTGIYEQYFGPGTRLTVT.

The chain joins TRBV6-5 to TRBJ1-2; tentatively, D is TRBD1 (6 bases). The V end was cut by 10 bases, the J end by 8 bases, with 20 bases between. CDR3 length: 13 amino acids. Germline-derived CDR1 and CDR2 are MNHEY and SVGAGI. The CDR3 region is CATRGDQILGYTF. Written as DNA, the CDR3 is TGTGCCACCAGGGGAGACCAGATATTGGGCTACACCTTC.

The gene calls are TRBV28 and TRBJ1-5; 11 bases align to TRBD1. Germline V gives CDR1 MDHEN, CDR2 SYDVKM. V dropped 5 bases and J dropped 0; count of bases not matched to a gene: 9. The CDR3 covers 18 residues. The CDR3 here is CASSTDRGLTNSNQPQHF. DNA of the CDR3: TGTGCCAGCAGTACGGACAGGGGGCTAACTAATAGCAATCAGCCCCAGCATTTT.

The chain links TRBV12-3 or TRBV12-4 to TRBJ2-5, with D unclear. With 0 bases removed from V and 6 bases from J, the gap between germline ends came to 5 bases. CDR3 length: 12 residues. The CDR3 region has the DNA TGTGCCAGCAGTTTAGCCGTTCAGACCCAGTACTTC. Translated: CASSLAVQTQYF.

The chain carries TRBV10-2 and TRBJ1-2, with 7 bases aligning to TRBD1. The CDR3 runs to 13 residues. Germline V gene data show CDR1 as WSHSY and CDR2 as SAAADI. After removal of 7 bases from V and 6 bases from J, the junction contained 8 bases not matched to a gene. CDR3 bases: TGCGCCAGCACCGCTGACAGGGCCCATGGCTACACCTTC. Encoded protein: CASTADRAHGYTF.

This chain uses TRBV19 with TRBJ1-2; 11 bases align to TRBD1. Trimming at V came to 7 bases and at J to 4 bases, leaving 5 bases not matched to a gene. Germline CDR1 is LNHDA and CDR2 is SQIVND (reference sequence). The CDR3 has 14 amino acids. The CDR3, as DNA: TGTGCCAGTAATGAGGGACAGGGGGGCTATGGCTACACCTTC. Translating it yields CASNEGQGGYGYTF.

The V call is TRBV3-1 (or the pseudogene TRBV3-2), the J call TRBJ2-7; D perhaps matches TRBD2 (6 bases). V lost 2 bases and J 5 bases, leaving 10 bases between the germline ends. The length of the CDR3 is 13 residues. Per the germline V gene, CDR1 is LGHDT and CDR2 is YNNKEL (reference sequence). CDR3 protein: CASSQWERDEQYF. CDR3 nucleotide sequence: TGTGCCAGCAGCCAATGGGAGCGGGACGAGCAGTACTTC.

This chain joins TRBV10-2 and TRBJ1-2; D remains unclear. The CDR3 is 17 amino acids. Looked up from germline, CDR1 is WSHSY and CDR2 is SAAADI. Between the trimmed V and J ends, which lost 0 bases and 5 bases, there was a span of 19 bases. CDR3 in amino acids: CASSESGASGRPYGYTF. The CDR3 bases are TGCGCCAGCAGTGAGTCGGGAGCGAGTGGGAGACCGTATGGCTACACCTTC.